The clone carrying this T cell receptor (beta chain) was found many times. Its antigen is unknown. The sample originates from a study of early T cells in non-severe SARS-CoV-2 infection. The study, taken as a whole, reports: VDJdb matching skewed toward anti-spike CD8 responses, missing private and CD4 specificities.

The CDR3 consists of 17 residues. V shed 5 bases and J 0 bases; nucleotides not matched to a gene: 5. Germline CDR1 reads SGHVS; CDR2 reads FQNEAQ. Unique molecular identifiers tagged individual cDNA molecules. TCRdb itself ran the 5' RACE reads through MiXCR, one entry per CDR3 protein. Among about 52,000 distinct CDR3 sequences listed, under 7.5% were seen once. Sequencing was carried out using whole blood. This clonotype was obtained from an adult who was a healthcare worker with PCR-confirmed SARS-CoV-2 infection or an uninfected control (not recorded which). The chain combines TRBV7-8 with TRBJ2-6, with 9 positions matching TRBD1. The CDR3 here is CASSPGQGSSGANVLTF. The DNA of the CDR3 is TGTGCCAGCAGCCCAGGACAGGGGTCCTCTGGGGCCAACGTCCTGACTTTC.